These T cell receptor beta chains were read from a single sample in a study of cytomegalovirus exposure and HLA in healthy donors. The method was immunoSEQ multiplex PCR; TCRdb's version includes in-frame clones alone and lacks a portion of them. The sample table includes 56,000 or so clones. Material: PBMCs. These TCRs come from a middle-aged man in good health and CMV-seropositive. CDR3s include the opening cysteine and the closing phenylalanine or tryptophan. D genes are given only for firm matches.

v_call	j_call	d_call	cdr3_aa	cdr3_nt
TRBV7-6	TRBJ1-6	NA	CASSLLPVNNSPLHF	TGTGCCAGCAGCTTACTACCCGTGAATAATTCACCCCTCCACTTT
TRBV27	TRBJ1-2	NA	CASSFPKGIHGYTF	TGTGCCAGCAGTTTCCCCAAGGGGATCCATGGCTACACCTTC
TRBV15	TRBJ1-6	TRBD1	CATSDRVHSPLHF	TGTGCCACCTCGGACAGGGTACACTCACCCCTCCACTTT
TRBV11-2	TRBJ2-7	NA	CASSPGTSYEQYF	TGTGCCAGCAGCCCAGGGACTTCCTACGAGCAGTACTTC
TRBV27	TRBJ1-5	NA	CASSQGNSNQPQHF	TGTGCCAGCAGCCAGGGAAATAGCAATCAGCCCCAGCATTTT
TRBV19	TRBJ1-1	TRBD1	CASSSPTGGLSTEAFF	TGTGCCAGTAGTTCCCCGACAGGGGGGCTGAGCACTGAAGCTTTCTTT
TRBV7-9	TRBJ1-1	NA	CASSPQGLPSAEAFF	TGTGCCAGCAGCCCCCAGGGCCTACCCAGCGCGGAAGCTTTCTTT
TRBV18	TRBJ1-5	NA	CASSPPNGGLGNQPQHF	TGTGCCAGCTCACCCCCGAATGGGGGCCTGGGCAATCAGCCCCAGCATTTT
TRBV7-2	TRBJ2-5	NA	CASSLVQQETQYF	TGTGCCAGCAGCTTAGTACAGCAAGAGACCCAGTACTTC
TRBV9	TRBJ2-5	TRBD2	CASSVMLAGGEETQYF	TGTGCCAGCAGCGTGATGCTAGCGGGAGGAGAAGAGACCCAGTACTTC
TRBV4-1	TRBJ2-7	TRBD2	CASSQDWIAGGEEQYF	TGCGCCAGCAGCCAAGATTGGATAGCGGGAGGCGAAGAGCAGTACTTC
TRBV9	TRBJ2-2	NA	CASSVGGYTGELFF	TGTGCCAGCAGCGTAGGCGGTTACACCGGGGAGCTGTTTTTT
TRBV13	TRBJ2-6	TRBD1	CASSRLLTGGGANVLTF	TGTGCCAGCAGCCGTCTCCTAACAGGGGGTGGGGCCAACGTCCTGACTTTC
TRBV6-6	TRBJ2-1	NA	CAAMAGVSYNEQFF	TGTGCCGCTATGGCCGGAGTTTCCTACAATGAGCAGTTCTTC
TRBV18	TRBJ2-1	NA	CASSPLTNLGAADNEQFF	TGTGCCAGCTCACCTTTGACCAACTTGGGGGCCGCAGACAATGAGCAGTTCTTC
TRBV29-1	TRBJ2-5	TRBD2	CSALGEGETQYF	TGCAGCGCTCTGGGGGAGGGGGAGACCCAGTACTTC
TRBV5-6	TRBJ2-7	NA	CASSPSLASYEQYF	TGTGCCAGCAGCCCATCCCTAGCGAGCTACGAGCAGTACTTC
TRBV25-1	TRBJ1-4	NA	CASTEGGFEKLFF	TGTGCCAGCACGGAAGGGGGATTCGAAAAACTGTTTTTT
TRBV5-1	TRBJ2-1	TRBD2	CASTLAGPRNNEQFF	TGCGCCAGCACCTTAGCGGGGCCCCGAAACAATGAGCAGTTCTTC
TRBV25-1	TRBJ2-5	TRBD2	CASGGGTQYF	TGTGCCAGTGGGGGGGGGACCCAGTACTTC
TRBV7-9	TRBJ2-7	TRBD2	CASSPIAGTTYEQYF	TGTGCCAGCAGCCCTATAGCGGGAACTACCTACGAGCAGTACTTC
TRBV6-1	TRBJ2-7	TRBD2	CASSDSSGISYEQYF	TGTGCCAGCAGTGACAGTAGCGGGATTTCCTACGAGCAGTACTTC
TRBV9	TRBJ2-1	TRBD2	CASSVGEGLAGDEQFF	TGTGCCAGCAGCGTAGGAGAGGGACTAGCGGGGGATGAGCAGTTCTTC
TRBV6-1	TRBJ2-7	TRBD2	CASIRDYSYEQYF	TGTGCCAGCATCCGGGACTACTCCTACGAGCAGTACTTC
TRBV30	TRBJ2-7	NA	CAWSSGPRYEQYF	TGTGCCTGGAGTAGTGGGCCTCGCTACGAGCAGTACTTC
TRBV27	TRBJ2-5	TRBD2	CASSSPSGTSGRGGETQYF	TGTGCCAGCAGTTCCCCCTCCGGGACTAGCGGGAGGGGCGGAGAGACCCAGTACTTC
TRBV14	TRBJ2-7	TRBD1	CASSQGQGGYEQYF	TGTGCCAGCAGCCAAGGACAGGGCGGGTACGAGCAGTACTTC
TRBV25-1	TRBJ2-5	TRBD2	CASGSSGGAPETQYF	TGTGCCAGCGGAAGTAGCGGGGGGGCCCCGGAGACCCAGTACTTC
TRBV7-9	TRBJ2-7	NA	CASSGEFRPAYEQYF	TGTGCCAGCAGCGGGGAGTTTCGACCTGCATACGAGCAGTACTTC
TRBV11-2	TRBJ2-1	TRBD1	CASSSMDRYNEQFF	TGTGCCAGCAGCTCCATGGACAGGTACAATGAGCAGTTCTTC
TRBV18	TRBJ2-2	NA	CASSPKDNSNTGELFF	TGTGCCAGCTCCCCTAAGGACAATTCGAACACCGGGGAGCTGTTTTTT
TRBV6-6	TRBJ1-1	NA	CASSYSFQGGTEAFF	TGTGCCAGCAGTTACTCGTTCCAGGGAGGCACTGAAGCTTTCTTT
TRBV7-7	TRBJ1-1	NA	CASRRRSTEAFF	TGTGCTAGCAGGAGAAGGAGCACTGAAGCTTTCTTT
TRBV5-6	TRBJ1-5	TRBD1	CASSLRGRNQPQHF	TGTGCCAGCAGCCTCAGGGGGCGAAATCAGCCCCAGCATTTT
TRBV10-2	TRBJ1-5	TRBD1	CASRRGVGQPQHF	TGCGCCAGCCGCAGGGGGGTCGGTCAGCCCCAGCATTTT
TRBV4-2	TRBJ2-7	NA	CASSQAVPQRSYEQYF	TGTGCCAGCAGCCAAGCCGTCCCCCAGAGGTCCTACGAGCAGTACTTC
TRBV15	TRBJ2-1	NA	CATSVGSNEQFF	TGTGCCACCAGCGTCGGGAGCAATGAGCAGTTCTTC
TRBV6-5	TRBJ1-1	NA	CASRPLGGYTEAFF	TGTGCCAGCAGACCCCTCGGGGGGTACACTGAAGCTTTCTTT
TRBV6-5	TRBJ1-2	NA	CASRAGDGYTF	TGTGCCAGCAGGGCGGGGGATGGCTACACCTTC
TRBV6-5	TRBJ2-7	TRBD1	CASSRTGSTNYEQYF	TGTGCCAGCAGCCGGACAGGTTCGACGAACTACGAGCAGTACTTC
TRBV19	TRBJ1-1	NA	CASSQSRNTEAFF	TGTGCCAGTAGTCAGTCCCGGAACACTGAAGCTTTCTTT
TRBV7-9	TRBJ2-2	NA	CASNSYAGELFF	TGTGCCAGCAACAGTTACGCCGGGGAGCTGTTTTTT
TRBV29-1	TRBJ2-3	NA	CSVEETDTQYF	TGCAGCGTAGAGGAGACAGATACGCAGTATTTT
TRBV5-1	TRBJ2-7	TRBD1	CASKGLGAGTVSYEQYF	TGCGCCAGCAAGGGGCTAGGAGCCGGGACAGTCTCCTACGAGCAGTACTTC
TRBV10-3	TRBJ2-3	TRBD2	CAISEEERGGTDTQYF	TGTGCCATCAGTGAAGAGGAGCGGGGGGGCACAGATACGCAGTATTTT
TRBV9	TRBJ1-6	NA	CASSVDGVKNSPLHF	TGTGCCAGCAGCGTAGACGGAGTGAAGAATTCACCCCTCCACTTT
TRBV5-4	TRBJ2-2	TRBD1	CASRTTGAANTGELFF	TGTGCCAGCAGGACGACAGGGGCCGCCAACACCGGGGAGCTGTTTTTT
TRBV9	TRBJ2-5	NA	CASSALPGNQETQYF	TGTGCCAGCAGCGCTCTACCCGGGAACCAAGAGACCCAGTACTTC
TRBV30	TRBJ2-5	TRBD2	CALDSGLDTQYF	TGTGCCTTGGATAGCGGGTTAGACACCCAGTACTTC
TRBV18	TRBJ1-1	TRBD1	CASSRDRGHGEAFF	TGTGCCAGCTCCCGGGACAGGGGGCACGGTGAAGCTTTCTTT
TRBV6-6	TRBJ2-7	NA	CASAFRAGEGEQYF	TGTGCCAGCGCCTTTAGGGCCGGTGAGGGCGAGCAGTACTTC
TRBV18	TRBJ1-5	NA	CASSRETGDQPQHF	TGTGCCAGCTCACGGGAGACAGGAGATCAGCCCCAGCATTTT
TRBV9	TRBJ2-1	NA	CASSVGLSDEQFF	TGTGCCAGCAGCGTGGGACTGAGCGATGAGCAGTTCTTC
TRBV9	TRBJ2-7	TRBD1	CASSRTGDSYEQYF	TGTGCCAGCAGCAGGACAGGGGACTCTTACGAGCAGTACTTC
TRBV28	TRBJ2-2	TRBD2	CASSGPGGDTGELFF	TGTGCCAGCAGTGGGCCGGGGGGAGACACCGGGGAGCTGTTTTTT
TRBV12-5	TRBJ2-5	NA	CASASPGGETQYF	TGTGCTAGTGCATCCCCGGGGGGCGAGACCCAGTACTTC